This T cell receptor (beta chain) was recovered during a study of cytomegalovirus exposure and HLA in healthy donors. Study-wide results and limits: Most TCR sequences were seen very rarely across donors, but some public TCRs occurred in many. TCR beta sequences reportedly predicted most subjects' HLA-A and HLA-B alleles accurately. The authors later found most CMV-associated TCR beta chains appeared HLA-restricted.

A remark on this clone: Its antigen is unidentified.

The V and J ends lost 0 bases and 13 bases, in that order; junction bases with no gene match: 7. The length of the CDR3 is 13 residues. Germline V gene lookup returns CDR1 SEHNR and CDR2 FQNEAQ (reference sequence). PCR used 60 Vbeta primers and 13 Jbeta primers. Measured with immunoSEQ multiplex PCR; TCRdb has only the in-frame clones, and not every one. This sample carries under 300,000 clones, about 66% of them seen once, and the ten largest clones take approximately 2.3%. Sample: PBMCs. The V and J genes are TRBV7-9 and TRBJ2-7; 9 bases agree with TRBD1. The receptor comes from a female donor in good health and CMV-seronegative. The CDR3 DNA follows: TGTGCCAGCAGCTTAGCGGGACAGGGTCCCCCCTACTTC. Translating gives CASSLAGQGPPYF. Based on the CDR3 plus reference TRBV7-9 and TRBJ2-7, the full variable domain is DTGVSQNPRHKITKRGQNVTFRCDPISEHNRLYWYRQTLGQGPEFLTYFQNEAQLEKSRLLSDRFSAERPKGSFSTLEIQRTEQGDSAMYLCASSLAGQGPPYFGPGTRLTVT.